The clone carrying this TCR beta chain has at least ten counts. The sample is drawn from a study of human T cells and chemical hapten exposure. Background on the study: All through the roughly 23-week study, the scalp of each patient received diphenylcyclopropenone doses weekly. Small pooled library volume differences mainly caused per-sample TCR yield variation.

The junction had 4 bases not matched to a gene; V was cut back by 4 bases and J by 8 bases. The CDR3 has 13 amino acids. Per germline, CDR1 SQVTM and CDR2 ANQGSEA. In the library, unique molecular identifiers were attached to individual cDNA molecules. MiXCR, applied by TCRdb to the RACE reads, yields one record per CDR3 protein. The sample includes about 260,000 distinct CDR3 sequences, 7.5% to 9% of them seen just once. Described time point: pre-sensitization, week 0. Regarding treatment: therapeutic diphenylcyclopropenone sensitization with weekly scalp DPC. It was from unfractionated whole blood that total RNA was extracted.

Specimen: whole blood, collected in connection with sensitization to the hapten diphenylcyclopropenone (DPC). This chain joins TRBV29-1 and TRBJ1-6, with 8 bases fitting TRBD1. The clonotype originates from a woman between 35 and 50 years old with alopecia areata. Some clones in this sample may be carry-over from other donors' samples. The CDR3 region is CSVATGGHSPLHF. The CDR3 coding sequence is TGCAGCGTTGCAACAGGGGGACATTCACCCCTCCACTTT.